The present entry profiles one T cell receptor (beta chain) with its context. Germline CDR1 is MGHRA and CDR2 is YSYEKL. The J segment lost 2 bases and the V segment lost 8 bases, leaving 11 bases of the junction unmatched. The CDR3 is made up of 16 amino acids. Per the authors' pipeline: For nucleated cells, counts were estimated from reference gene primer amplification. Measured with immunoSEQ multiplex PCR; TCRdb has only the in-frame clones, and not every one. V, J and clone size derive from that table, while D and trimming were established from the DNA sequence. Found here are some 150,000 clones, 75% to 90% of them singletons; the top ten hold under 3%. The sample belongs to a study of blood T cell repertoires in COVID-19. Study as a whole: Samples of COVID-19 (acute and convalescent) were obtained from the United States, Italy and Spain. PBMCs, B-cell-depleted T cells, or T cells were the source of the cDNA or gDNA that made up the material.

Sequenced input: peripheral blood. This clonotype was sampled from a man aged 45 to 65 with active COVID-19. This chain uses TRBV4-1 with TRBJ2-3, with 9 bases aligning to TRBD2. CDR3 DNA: TGCGCCAGCGGAAGACTAGCGGAGATAAACACAGATACGCAGTATTTT. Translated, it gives CASGRLAEINTDTQYF.